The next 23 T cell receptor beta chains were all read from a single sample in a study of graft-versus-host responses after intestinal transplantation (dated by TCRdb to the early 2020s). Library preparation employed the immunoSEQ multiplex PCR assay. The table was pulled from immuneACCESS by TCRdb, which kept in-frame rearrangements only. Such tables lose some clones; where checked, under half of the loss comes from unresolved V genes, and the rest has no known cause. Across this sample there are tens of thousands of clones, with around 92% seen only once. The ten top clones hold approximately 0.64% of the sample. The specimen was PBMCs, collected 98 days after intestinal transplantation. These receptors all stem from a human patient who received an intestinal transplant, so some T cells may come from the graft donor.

The CDR3 protein is CASSLSGGALDTQYF. DNA of the CDR3: TGTGCCAGCAGCTTAAGCGGGGGGGCCTTGGATACGCAGTATTTT. The chain couples TRBV7-3 to TRBJ2-3, with 9 bases that match TRBD2. This CDR3 spans 15 amino acids. Unmatched junction bases numbered 5, after V lost 1 base and J lost 6 bases. Germline-derived CDR1 and CDR2 are SGHTA and FQGTGA.

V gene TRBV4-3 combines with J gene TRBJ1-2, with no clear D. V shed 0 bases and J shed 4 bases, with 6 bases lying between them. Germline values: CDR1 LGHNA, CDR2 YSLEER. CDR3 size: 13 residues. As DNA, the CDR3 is TGCGCCAGCAGCCAAGAACTATCCTATGGCTACACCTTC. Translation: CASSQELSYGYTF.

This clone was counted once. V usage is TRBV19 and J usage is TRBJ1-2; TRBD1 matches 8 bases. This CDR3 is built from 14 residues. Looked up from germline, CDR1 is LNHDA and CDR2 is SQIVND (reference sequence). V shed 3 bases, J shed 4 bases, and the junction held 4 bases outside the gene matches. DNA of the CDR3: TGTGCCAGTAGTATTAACAGGGGGTCCTATGGCTACACCTTC. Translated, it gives CASSINRGSYGYTF.

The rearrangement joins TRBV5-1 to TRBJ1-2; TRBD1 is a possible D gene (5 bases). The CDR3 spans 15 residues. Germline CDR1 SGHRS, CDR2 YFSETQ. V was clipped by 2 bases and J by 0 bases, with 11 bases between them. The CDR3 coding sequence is TGCGCCAGCAGCTTAGATCCAGGGTCTAACTATGGCTACACCTTC. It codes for CASSLDPGSNYGYTF. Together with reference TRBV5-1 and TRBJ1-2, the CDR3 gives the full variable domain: KAGVTQTPRYLIKTRGQQVTLSCSPISGHRSVSWYQQTPGQGLQFLFEYFSETQRNKGNFPGRFSGRQFSNSRSEMNVSTLELGDSALYLCASSLDPGSNYGYTFGSGTRLTVV.

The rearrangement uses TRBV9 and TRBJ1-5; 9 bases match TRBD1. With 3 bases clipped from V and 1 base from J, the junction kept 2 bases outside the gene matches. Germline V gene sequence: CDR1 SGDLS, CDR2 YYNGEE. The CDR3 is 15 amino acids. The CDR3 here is CASSAGTGSNQPQHF. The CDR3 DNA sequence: TGTGCCAGCAGCGCCGGGACAGGGAGCAATCAGCCCCAGCATTTT.

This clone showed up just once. The CDR3 DNA reads as TGTGCCAGCAGTCACGCCTATCTGAATGAAGCTTTCTTT. Protein sequence: CASSHAYLNEAFF. The gene calls are TRBV25-1 and TRBJ1-1; D is unclear. CDR1 and CDR2 from the germline V gene are MGHDK and SYGVNS. The CDR3 contains 13 residues. The ends were cut back, 5 bases at V and 7 bases at J, with 14 bases in the middle. The full variable domain, in which reference TRBV25-1 and TRBJ1-1 provide the parts outside the CDR3, is EADIYQTPRYLVIGTGKKITLECSQTMGHDKMYWYQQDPGMELHLIHYSYGVNSTEKGDLSSESTVSRIRTEHFPLTLESARPSHTSQYLCASSHAYLNEAFFGQGTRLTVV.

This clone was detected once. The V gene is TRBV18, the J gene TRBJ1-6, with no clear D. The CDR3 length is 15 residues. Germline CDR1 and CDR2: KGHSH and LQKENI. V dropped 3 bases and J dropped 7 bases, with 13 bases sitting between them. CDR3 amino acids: CASSPVGGPNSPLHF. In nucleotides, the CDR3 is TGTGCCAGCTCACCCGTCGGAGGGCCGAATTCACCCCTCCACTTT.

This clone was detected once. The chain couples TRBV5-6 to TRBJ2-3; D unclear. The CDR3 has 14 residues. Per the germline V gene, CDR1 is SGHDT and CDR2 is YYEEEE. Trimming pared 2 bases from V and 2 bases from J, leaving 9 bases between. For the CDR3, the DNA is TGTGCCAGCAGCTTACTCCGAGACACAGATACGCAGTATTTT. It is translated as CASSLLRDTDTQYF.

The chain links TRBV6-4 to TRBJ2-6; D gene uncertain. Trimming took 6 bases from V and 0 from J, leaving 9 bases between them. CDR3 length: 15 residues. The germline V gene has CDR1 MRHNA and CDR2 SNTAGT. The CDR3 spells CASRTDPSGANVLTF. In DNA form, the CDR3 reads TGTGCCAGCAGGACGGACCCCTCTGGGGCCAACGTCCTGACTTTC.

CDR3 loop: CASARDFPSYNEQFF. CDR3 in DNA: TGTGCCAGCGCCCGGGACTTCCCCTCCTACAATGAGCAGTTCTTC. The gene calls are TRBV14 and TRBJ2-1; TRBD2 is a possible D gene (6 bases). The CDR3 is made up of 15 amino acids. V lost 8 bases and J lost 0, with 14 bases in between. CDR1 is SGHDN and CDR2 is FVKESK in the germline V gene.

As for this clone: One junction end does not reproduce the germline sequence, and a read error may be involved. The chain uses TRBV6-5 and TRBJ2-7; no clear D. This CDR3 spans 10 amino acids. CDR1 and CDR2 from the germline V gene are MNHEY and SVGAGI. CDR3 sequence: CASSQPSWDF. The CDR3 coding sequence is TGTGCCAGCAGTCAGCCCTCCTGGGACTTC.

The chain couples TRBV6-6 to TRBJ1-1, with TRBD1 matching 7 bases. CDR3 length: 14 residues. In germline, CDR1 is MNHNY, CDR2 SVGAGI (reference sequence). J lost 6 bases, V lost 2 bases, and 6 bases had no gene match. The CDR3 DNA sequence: TGTGCCAGCAGTTACGTGGCAGGGGGGGCTGAAGCTTTCTTT. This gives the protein CASSYVAGGAEAFF.

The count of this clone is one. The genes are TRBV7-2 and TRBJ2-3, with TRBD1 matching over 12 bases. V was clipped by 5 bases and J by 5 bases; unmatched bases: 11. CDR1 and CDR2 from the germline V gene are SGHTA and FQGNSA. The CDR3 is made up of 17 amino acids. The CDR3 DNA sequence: TGTGCCAGCAGCCGCAGAGGGTGGGACAGGGGGCGAGATACGCAGTATTTT. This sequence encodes CASSRRGWDRGRDTQYF.

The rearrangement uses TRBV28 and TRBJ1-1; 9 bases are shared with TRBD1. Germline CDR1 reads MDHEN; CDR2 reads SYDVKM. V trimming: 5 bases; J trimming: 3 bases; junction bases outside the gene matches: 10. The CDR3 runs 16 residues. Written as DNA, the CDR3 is TGTGCCAGCAGTCCTGACAGGGGGAAGGGGGACACTGAAGCTTTCTTT. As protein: CASSPDRGKGDTEAFF.

The CDR3 loop reads CASSTPGMPGANVLTF. CDR3 DNA sequence: TGTGCCAGTAGTACCCCGGGGATGCCTGGGGCCAACGTCCTGACTTTC. The V and J genes are TRBV19 and TRBJ2-6, with a possible D match to TRBD2 (5 bases). V was clipped by 4 bases and J by 2 bases, with 12 bases between them. The CDR3 is made up of 16 amino acids. Germline V lookup: CDR1 LNHDA, CDR2 SQIVND (reference sequence).

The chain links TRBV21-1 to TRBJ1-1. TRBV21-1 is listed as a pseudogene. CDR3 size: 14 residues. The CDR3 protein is CASSKGGADTEAFF. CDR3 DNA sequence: TGTGCCAGCAGCAAAGGGGGGGCCGACACTGAAGCTTTCTTT.

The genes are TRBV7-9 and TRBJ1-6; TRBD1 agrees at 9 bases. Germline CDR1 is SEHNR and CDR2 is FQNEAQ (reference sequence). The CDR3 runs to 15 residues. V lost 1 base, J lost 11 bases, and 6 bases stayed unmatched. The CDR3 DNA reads TGTGCCAGCAGCTTAGGAGGGACAGGGTCGACACCCCTCCACTTT. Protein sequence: CASSLGGTGSTPLHF.

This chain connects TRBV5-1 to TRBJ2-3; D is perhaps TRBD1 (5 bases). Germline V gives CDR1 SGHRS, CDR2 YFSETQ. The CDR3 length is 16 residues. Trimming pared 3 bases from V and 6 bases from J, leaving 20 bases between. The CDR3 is CASSYSQVPVGDTQYF. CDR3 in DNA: TGCGCCAGCAGCTATTCACAGGTCCCCGTGGGGGATACGCAGTATTTT.

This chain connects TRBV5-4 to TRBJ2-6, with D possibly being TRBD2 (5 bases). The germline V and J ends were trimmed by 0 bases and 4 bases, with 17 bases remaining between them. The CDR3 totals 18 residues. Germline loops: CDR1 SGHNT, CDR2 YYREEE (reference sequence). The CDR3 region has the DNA TGTGCCAGCAGCTTGGCCCCTAGCCCCTCCGCCGGGGCCAACGTCCTGACTTTC. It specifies CASSLAPSPSAGANVLTF.

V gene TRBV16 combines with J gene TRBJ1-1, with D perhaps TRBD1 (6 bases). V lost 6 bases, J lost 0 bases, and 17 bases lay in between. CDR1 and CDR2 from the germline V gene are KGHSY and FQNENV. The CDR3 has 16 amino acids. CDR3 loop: CASRAGFGGLNTEAFF. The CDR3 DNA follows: TGTGCCAGCAGAGCAGGGTTCGGGGGCCTGAACACTGAAGCTTTCTTT.

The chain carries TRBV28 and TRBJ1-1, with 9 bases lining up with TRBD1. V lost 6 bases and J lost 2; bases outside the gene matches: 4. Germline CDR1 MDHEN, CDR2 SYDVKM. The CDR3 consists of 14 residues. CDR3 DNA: TGTGCCAGCAGACGGGACAGGGCTAACACTGAAGCTTTCTTT. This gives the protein CASRRDRANTEAFF.

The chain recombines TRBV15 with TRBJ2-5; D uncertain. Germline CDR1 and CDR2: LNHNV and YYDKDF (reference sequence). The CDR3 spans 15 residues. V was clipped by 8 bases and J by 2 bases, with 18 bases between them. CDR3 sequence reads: CATALYGGTQETQYF. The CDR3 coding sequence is TGTGCCACCGCACTTTACGGCGGAACACAAGAGACCCAGTACTTC.

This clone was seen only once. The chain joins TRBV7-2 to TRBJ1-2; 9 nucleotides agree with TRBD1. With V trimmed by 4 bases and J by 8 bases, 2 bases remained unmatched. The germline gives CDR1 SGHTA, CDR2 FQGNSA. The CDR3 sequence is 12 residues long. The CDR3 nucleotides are TGTGCCAGCAGCTCCGGACAGGGGGGCTACACCTTC. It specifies CASSSGQGGYTF.